Listed below are T cell receptor beta chains from one sample, sequenced in a study of CD8 T cells in ankylosing spondylitis. TCRdb reanalysed the 5' RACE reads using MiXCR and keeps one entry per CDR3 protein. The profile covers more than 300,000 distinct CDR3 sequences, with roughly 11% appearing a single time and roughly 9.2% taken by the ten largest. The sequenced sample consisted of blood, either unsorted or a sorted T cell fraction (not recorded which). Receptor source: a female donor with ankylosing spondylitis or in good health (not recorded which). The CDR3 runs from the conserved cysteine through the conserved F or W. Each record gives: V gene, clone size, J gene, D gene, CDR3 DNA, CDR3 protein. D genes are given only for firm matches. Size is omitted from some rows. Given values are once, few, many or a class for expanded clones.

TRBV10-3	few	TRBJ1-5	TRBD1	TGTGCCATCAGTGGCACAGGGGATCGGCCCCAGCATTTT	CAISGTGDRPQHF
TRBV10-3	.	TRBJ2-5	.	TGTGCCTCCGCAAGGCGACCAGAGCAAGAGACCCAGTACTTC	CASARRPEQETQYF
TRBV7-9	many	TRBJ2-3	TRBD1	TGTGCCAGCAGCGACAGGGGGAAGACTAGAGGCACAGATACGCAGTATTTT	CASSDRGKTRGTDTQYF
TRBV3-1	many	TRBJ2-5	TRBD2	TGTGCCAGCAGCCTTCGACTAGCGGGGGTAGAGACCCAGTACTTC	CASSLRLAGVETQYF
TRBV4-3	many	TRBJ1-1	.	TGCGCCAGCAGCCAAGATCTTTCGCTTACGGAAGCTTTCTTT	CASSQDLSLTEAFF
TRBV30	few	TRBJ1-5	TRBD1	TGTGCCTGGAGTAGGACAGGGGGCAATCAGCCCCAGCATTTT	CAWSRTGGNQPQHF
TRBV20-1	many	TRBJ2-5	.	TGCAGTGCTCATCCGGGATCAGTCGGCGAGACCCAGTACTTC	CSAHPGSVGETQYF
TRBV29-1	many	TRBJ2-1	.	TGCAGCGTTGAACTTAGGCCTGGCGCGAGGCGAGACAATGAGCAGTTCTTC	CSVELRPGARRDNEQFF
TRBV7-2	many	TRBJ1-5	.	TGTGCCAGCAGTTTAGCCAATCAGCCCCAGCATTTT	CASSLANQPQHF
TRBV5-1	many	TRBJ2-5	.	TGCGCCAGCAAAGGCCAACAAGAGACCCAGTACTTC	CASKGQQETQYF
TRBV12-3/TRBV12-4	many	TRBJ1-5	.	TGTGCCAGCAGTTTAAGGAGCGCTTACAATCAGCCCCAGCATTTT	CASSLRSAYNQPQHF
TRBV28	many	TRBJ1-5	.	TGTGCCAGCAGTTTTCCCAAGACCGGTCAGCCCCAGCATTTT	CASSFPKTGQPQHF
TRBV12-3/TRBV12-4	few	TRBJ2-1	TRBD2	TGTGCCAGCAGTTTAATGTCTAGCGGGAGCGATGAGCAGTTCTTC	CASSLMSSGSDEQFF
TRBV7-8	.	TRBJ2-2	TRBD2	TGTGCCTGCAGCCCTCACGGACTAGCGGGGATCGGGGAGCTGTTTTTT	CACSPHGLAGIGELFF
TRBV7-8	few	TRBJ1-1	TRBD1	TGTGCCAGCAGCCACGACAGGGGTGGGATGAACACTGAAGCTTTCTTT	CASSHDRGGMNTEAFF
TRBV20-1	many	TRBJ2-3	TRBD2	TGCAGTGCTAGAGATGCGGGAGTTGGGCCAGATACGCAGTATTTT	CSARDAGVGPDTQYF
TRBV12-3/TRBV12-4	many	TRBJ1-2	.	TGTGCCAGCAGTTCGACAGAATTCTATGGCTACACCTTC	CASSSTEFYGYTF
TRBV27	.	TRBJ2-6	.	TGTGCCAGCAGGGGGCCTTTCTCTGGGGCCAACGTCCTGACTTTC	CASRGPFSGANVLTF
TRBV5-1	.	TRBJ1-6	TRBD1	TGCGCCAGCAGCCCGGGACAGGGCGGTTCACCCCTCCACTTT	CASSPGQGGSPLHF
TRBV4-3	many	TRBJ2-1	.	TGCGCCAGCAGCCGAGGACCCACCCCCTACAATGAGCAGTTCTTC	CASSRGPTPYNEQFF
TRBV20-1	.	TRBJ2-3	.	TGCAGTTTAGCCCCACGCAGGGATACGCAGTATTTT	CSLAPRRDTQYF
TRBV20-1	few	TRBJ1-5	TRBD1	TGCAGTGCTAGAGGAGGCGGGGACAGGGGGAGGCAGCCCCAGCATTTT	CSARGGGDRGRQPQHF
TRBV4-1	.	TRBJ2-7	TRBD2	TGCGCCAGCAGCCAAGAATTACTAGCGGGAGTATTTGCGTACGAGCAGTACTTC	CASSQELLAGVFAYEQYF
TRBV5-1	few	TRBJ2-6	.	TGCGCCAGCAGCTTGCCCCTCGACAGGGAGGGTTTAAGTGGGGCCAACGTCCTGACTTTC	CASSLPLDREGLSGANVLTF
TRBV5-1	many	TRBJ2-1	TRBD2	TGCGCCAGCAGCTTGGAAGTCTTAGCGGGGAATGAGCAGTTCTTC	CASSLEVLAGNEQFF
TRBV7-9	many	TRBJ1-2	.	TGTGCCAGCAGCCCCAGTTCCGGGACCGGCGGCGGCTACACCTTC	CASSPSSGTGGGYTF
TRBV5-1	many	TRBJ2-3	.	TGCGCCAGCAGCTTGGCCGGGACCTGGGTTGGTGATACGCAGTATTTT	CASSLAGTWVGDTQYF
TRBV7-9	.	TRBJ1-2	TRBD1	TGTGCCAGCAGCTACTTTACAGGGGGCGAAGGCTACACCTTC	CASSYFTGGEGYTF
TRBV20-1	.	TRBJ2-4	.	TGCAGTGCTAGTGCCAGGGCGATCAGAAACATTCAGTACTTC	CSASARAIRNIQYF
TRBV11-2	.	TRBJ2-7	.	TGTGCCAGCACCATTTCAGGGCCAATTTCCTACGAGCAGTACTTC	CASTISGPISYEQYF
TRBV6-1	many	TRBJ1-2	TRBD1	TGTGCCAGCAGTGAAGCGGGACAGGAAACTAACTATGGCTACACCTTC	CASSEAGQETNYGYTF
TRBV3-1	few	TRBJ1-1	.	TGTGCCAGCAGCCATGGGGTGGATGAAGCTTTCTTT	CASSHGVDEAFF
TRBV12-3/TRBV12-4	few	TRBJ1-2	.	TGTGCCAGCAGCCCCGGAGGGCCCCCGGGCTACACCTTC	CASSPGGPPGYTF
TRBV7-9	many	TRBJ2-2	TRBD1	TGTGCCAGCAGCATAGACAGGGGAGGCACCGGGGAGCTGTTTTTT	CASSIDRGGTGELFF
TRBV7-2	many	TRBJ2-5	.	TGTGCCAGCACCGGAGGGAGTACTCCGTACTTC	CASTGGSTPYF
TRBV5-1	few	TRBJ1-5	.	TGCGCCAGCAGAGTTTCCGAAGGGGGGCCCCAGCATTTT	CASRVSEGGPQHF
TRBV5-1	few	TRBJ2-7	.	TGCGCCAGCAGCTTGGGTGGGGCCTCTGGGGACGAGCAGTACTTC	CASSLGGASGDEQYF
TRBV9	few	TRBJ1-2	.	TGTGCCAGCAGCGAGGGGGGGAAAACTAACTATGGCTACACCTTC	CASSEGGKTNYGYTF
TRBV20-1	many	TRBJ2-1	TRBD2	TGCAGTGCTAGATCGGGGACTACCCGAAGCCGGGTGGTTAATGAGCAGTTCTTC	CSARSGTTRSRVVNEQFF
TRBV27	few	TRBJ2-5	.	TGTGCCAGCAGGCAGTATGAGACCCAGTACTTC	CASRQYETQYF
TRBV7-2	many	TRBJ1-1	TRBD1	TGTGCCAGCAGCTTAAGGGGGCCGACGGGGACTGAAGCTTTCTTT	CASSLRGPTGTEAFF
TRBV5-1	.	TRBJ1-1	.	TGCGCCAGCAGCCCGGACAGCATGAACACTGAAGCTTTCTTT	CASSPDSMNTEAFF
TRBV14	.	TRBJ2-5	.	TGTGCCAGCAGCCACCCCGGCAGGGTAGAGACCCAGTACTTC	CASSHPGRVETQYF
TRBV10-2	many	TRBJ2-7	.	TGCGCCAGCAGTGAGTCTGCCCGTGAGCAGTACTTC	CASSESAREQYF
TRBV20-1	many	TRBJ2-7	.	TGCAGTGCTAGAGAAGTAGGGGACTCCAGATTCTACGAGCAGTACTTC	CSAREVGDSRFYEQYF
TRBV5-1	many	TRBJ2-3	TRBD1	TGCGCCAGCAGCCCGCTGACAGGGGGAGAGAATACGCAGTATTTT	CASSPLTGGENTQYF